This TCR beta chain stems from a study of human T cells and chemical hapten exposure (dated by TCRdb to the early 2020s). As for the study more broadly: For sensitization, 2% DPC in acetone was applied to a 2 cm by 2 cm area of upper inner arm skin. Patients additionally received weekly therapeutic DPC doses to the scalp throughout the approximately 25-week study period. Patch tests used Finn chambers with 0.01% DPC on the upper back, scored after 6 days by International Contact Dermatitis Research Group standards. Blood samples were taken from patients before sensitization (week 0) and then at 2, 6 and about 24 weeks after DPC sensitization. About 27 alopecia patients gave blood for TCR sequencing at one to four time points (pre-sensitization, 2, 6 and 24 weeks). Libraries were pooled for sequencing, and variation in per-sample TCR yields was attributed mainly to small differences in library volumes within the pool. The mostly female patient cohort included alopecia areata with under or over 50% scalp involvement, alopecia totalis and alopecia universalis. In alopecia patients, the study followed how the peripheral blood TCR repertoire changed in vivo over primary and secondary sensitization to diphenylcyclopropenone (DPC), a hapten.

Library prep was done by RACE. Sequencing relied on a NextSeq 500. During library preparation, unique molecular identifiers were attached to individual cDNA molecules so that TCRs could be counted in a quantitative, reproducible way. From each blood RNA sample, both TCR alpha and TCR beta chains were sequenced. As for the original processing: The median number of TCRs per sample was 90,000 to 100,000, ranging from roughly 20,000 to 700,000. V, J and CDR3 annotation of the TCR reads was performed with the Decombinator software suite. For the PS versus PT1 abundance plots, all samples were subsampled to the same number of TCRs (28,000). Expanded TCRs were defined as absent before sensitization and observed at least eight times at the 2-week time point. TCRdb applied fastp at Q25 and MiXCR to the public reads, then kept only in-frame beta chains. All rows with the same CDR3 protein become a single entry with the most common DNA and genes. TCRdb's processing, not the authors' own work, is the source of the V and J calls. Recorded for this sample are around 330,000 distinct CDR3 sequences; 5.5% of them occurred a single time. 7% to 10% of the sample is held by the ten biggest clonotypes.

Relative to germline, V is missing 3 bases and J is missing 5 bases, with 7 bases of the junction outside any gene match. Taken from cysteine to phenylalanine, the CDR3 has 15 residues. The only DNA kept is the CDR3, 45 bases in frame from the first base. CDR1 and CDR2 are drawn from the germline V gene: MNHNS, SASEGT. About this clonotype: Its antigen is still unknown. No qualities accompany the bases; no much larger clone lies one base away.

The time point label here, explained by the study, means: pre-sensitization, week 0. The treatment or condition label, read with the paper, signifies: therapeutic diphenylcyclopropenone sensitization with weekly scalp DPC. At every patch-test visit, the blood draw took place before the patch test was put on. Patients were considered eligible if aged 18 to 70, diagnosed with alopecia and deemed suitable for DPC therapy, and patients were excluded if pregnant. Total RNA was extracted from unfractionated whole blood that had been collected in Tempus Blood RNA tubes. Paper-wide results and their limitations: No change with DPC sensitization was found in the number of TCRs above 1 in 1000 frequency, and no evidence of global repertoire structure alterations was found. Repeated subsampling changed both the strength of the expansion versus patch-test correlation and the threshold at which the correlation became significant. Alopecia, a presumed autoimmune disease, was present in all patients, so the immune response of the patients might differ from that of healthy individuals. Patch test score correlated positively with the number of PT1 expanded TCRs, reaching significance at thresholds 8, 16 and 32 but not at 4. Expanded TCRs formed significantly more large CDR3 similarity clusters than pre-sensitization or healthy control sets, consistent with antigen-driven responses.

The receptor was isolated from a woman aged 18-29 years with alopecia areata. Some clones in this sample may be carry-over from other donors' samples. Sequenced here: whole blood, sampled in connection with sensitization to the hapten diphenylcyclopropenone (DPC). The V and J segments used are TRBV6-1 and TRBJ2-4; 7 bases in between match TRBD1. The DNA is as follows: TGTGCCAGCAGTGATGGTCGTCAGGGGGAAAACATTCAGTACTTC. Translated, it reads CASSDGRQGENIQYF.